The clone carrying this T cell receptor beta chain was observed a few times. The CDR3 is made up of 14 amino acids. V lost 5 bases to trimming and J lost 7 bases, with 18 bases between them. Germline CDR1 MNHEY, CDR2 SMNVEV (reference sequence). This sample is drawn from a study of blood T cell repertoires in COVID-19. Some clones are missing from TCRdb's copy, which holds only in-frame ones; the method was immunoSEQ multiplex PCR. This sample has 350,000 to 450,000 clones, with roughly nine tenths found just once. Enrolled through a virtual design, the participants were between 18 and 89 years of age and came from fewer than 30 US areas. Assignments of participants to cohorts depended upon their own reported clinical history. During the 2 weeks before they entered the study, exposed participants had met someone with a PCR-confirmed or clinician-diagnosed COVID-19 case.

Sequenced material: PBMCs or T cells enriched from blood (not recorded which). V usage is TRBV27 and J usage is TRBJ2-7; TRBD1 is a possible D gene (6 bases). This TCR came from a woman aged 40 to 50 who had been exposed to COVID-19. The CDR3 bases are TGTGCCAGCAGTGTTGGGGGCTACCTACGGGAGCAGTACTTC. Encoded protein: CASSVGGYLREQYF.